This T cell receptor (beta chain) was sequenced for a study of T cells after yellow fever vaccination. Broader study findings: Weaker, the secondary response had a peak occurring faster, on day 5 versus 15. Post-booster repertoires again held most primary-vaccination clones (about 96% CD4, roughly 88% CD8).

Each CDR3 protein gets one entry after TCRdb re-called the 5' RACE reads with MiXCR. The data contain roughly 350,000 distinct CDR3 sequences, roughly 4% of them singletons. The germline V gene has CDR1 LNHDA and CDR2 SQIVND (reference sequence). This CDR3 comprises 14 residues. The V end lost 10 bases, the J end lost 1 base, and 14 bases lay between the germline ends. About this clonotype: The target antigen is unknown.

This TCR was recovered from a young man who received the YFV17D yellow fever vaccine. This rearrangement joins TRBV19 to TRBJ1-5; weak D call: TRBD1 (6 bases). The material was PBMCs, obtained 5 days after the yellow fever booster vaccination. The CDR3 DNA is TGTGCCACCTCGGACAGAACGAGCAATCAGCCCCAGCATTTT. Protein: CATSDRTSNQPQHF.